A selection of T cell receptor beta chains follows, all from one sample in a study of blood T cells in healthy people across ages. TCRdb analysed the 5' RACE reads with MiXCR anew, one entry per CDR3 protein. The repertoire consists of some 800,000 distinct CDR3 sequences, with under 55% occurring once and the leading ten covering approximately 19%. Sequencing used blood. The source is a man in his 60s in good health. The CDR3 runs from the conserved cysteine through the conserved F or W. The D gene is left open where the match is weak. Size values are once, few and many counts, or a class for expanded clones, and some rows have none.

>-|TRBJ1-6|TRBV7-8|-
TGTGCCAGCAGCCCCTACGGTGCCTTCTCCTATAATTCACCCCTCCACTTT
CASSPYGAFSYNSPLHF
>-|TRBJ2-1|TRBV20-1|TRBD2
TGCAGTGTTAGAGATGGCGGGAGATCCTCCTACAATGAGCAGTTCTTC
CSVRDGGRSSYNEQFF
>-|TRBJ1-2|TRBV12-3/TRBV12-4|-
TGTGCCAGCAGTAAAAACGGAGGACCGGTCGACTATGGCTACACCTTC
CASSKNGGPVDYGYTF
>few|TRBJ2-1|TRBV4-3|TRBD2
TGCGCCAGCAGCCAAGAGGGGGGGTCTCTGAATGAGCAGTTCTTC
CASSQEGGSLNEQFF
>few|TRBJ2-6|TRBV28|-
TGTGCCAGCAGTTTGGGACGGACCTCTGGGGCCAACGTCCTGACTTTC
CASSLGRTSGANVLTF
>-|TRBJ2-7|TRBV11-2|TRBD1
TGTGCCAGCAGCAAATTTCCTAGACAGGGGAGCTCCTACGAGCAGTACTTC
CASSKFPRQGSSYEQYF
>few|TRBJ2-3|TRBV6-2/TRBV6-3|TRBD2
TGTGCCAGCAGGCGGACTAGTCTGGCAGATACGCAGTATTTT
CASRRTSLADTQYF
>-|TRBJ1-2|TRBV6-5|TRBD1
TGTGCCAGCAGCGACCGACCACAGGGGGCAGGGGGCTACACCTTC
CASSDRPQGAGGYTF
>-|TRBJ2-3|TRBV7-9|-
TGTGCCAGCAGCAAGGCCCTTGGACGTTCCCCTAGCACAGATACGCAGTATTTT
CASSKALGRSPSTDTQYF
>-|TRBJ2-3|TRBV6-6|-
TGTGCCAGCACCGACCGCGGCAGGGACACAGATACGCAGTATTTT
CASTDRGRDTDTQYF
>-|TRBJ1-2|TRBV3-1|-
TGTGCCAGCAGCCAAGGACGGGGGGCCCACTATGGCTACACCTTC
CASSQGRGAHYGYTF
>-|TRBJ2-7|TRBV28|-
TGTGCCAGCAGTTTAATAGGGTCAGCAACCTACGAGCAGTACTTC
CASSLIGSATYEQYF
>-|TRBJ2-2|TRBV9|-
TGTGCCAGCAGCGTCGCGCACACCGGGGAGCTGTTTTTT
CASSVAHTGELFF
>-|TRBJ2-1|TRBV3-1|TRBD1
TGTGCCAGCAGCCAACTAGGGACAGGGGTCAATGAGCAGTTCTTC
CASSQLGTGVNEQFF
>few|TRBJ2-3|TRBV7-2|TRBD2
TGTGCCAGCAGCTTAGGGCTAGCGGGCTCAGGAGATACGCAGTATTTT
CASSLGLAGSGDTQYF
>-|TRBJ1-2|TRBV20-1|TRBD1
TGCAGTGCTAGAAAACAGGGGCAAGCTAACTATGGCTACACCTTC
CSARKQGQANYGYTF
>-|TRBJ2-1|TRBV2|-
TGTGCCATCACAGAGGGGTGGGAGAATGAGCAGTTCTTC
CAITEGWENEQFF
>-|TRBJ2-3|TRBV7-9|-
TGTGCCTACGCAGGGGGGTATAGCACAGATACGCAGTATTTT
CAYAGGYSTDTQYF
>-|TRBJ2-7|TRBV10-3|-
TGTGCCATCAGTGAGTCAGGTCAGGGACGACGAGGGCAGTACTTC
CAISESGQGRRGQYF
>-|TRBJ2-3|TRBV4-3|-
TGCGCCAGCAGCCAAGAATTGGCAGGAGCAGATACGCAGTATTTT
CASSQELAGADTQYF
>few|TRBJ2-5|TRBV21-1|-
TGTGCCAGCAGCGACCCGAGGAGGGGGCTCCAAGAGACCCAGTACTTC
CASSDPRRGLQETQYF
>-|TRBJ1-2|TRBV10-3|TRBD1
TGTGCCATTTCCTCGGACAGGGATGGCTACACCTTC
CAISSDRDGYTF
>few|TRBJ2-7|TRBV24-1|-
TGTGCCACCAGTGATTTTGGGGGTGGCTACGAGCAGTACTTC
CATSDFGGGYEQYF
>-|TRBJ2-7|TRBV3-1|-
TGTGCCAGCAGCCCTTTTGGGGCAGACTACGAGCAGTACTTC
CASSPFGADYEQYF
>-|TRBJ2-1|TRBV29-1|-
TGCAGCGTGCACGACACGGCAGGGTCCTACAATGAGCAGTTCTTC
CSVHDTAGSYNEQFF
>-|TRBJ2-7|TRBV28|TRBD2
TGTGCCACCAGCGGGGGCGGGGGGCATTACGAGCAGTACTTC
CATSGGGGHYEQYF
>-|TRBJ2-3|TRBV7-2|TRBD1
TGTGCCAGCAGCAAAGCACAGGGGGTGAAGACAGATACGCAGTATTTT
CASSKAQGVKTDTQYF
>-|TRBJ2-1|TRBV7-2|TRBD2
TGTGCCAGCAAGGAGGGAGGGGCGGCAGGGAATGAGCAGTTCTTC
CASKEGGAAGNEQFF
>-|TRBJ2-1|TRBV19|TRBD2
TGTGCCAGTAGTATAAGTGCCCGGGGGGGCCATTATGAGCAGTTCTTC
CASSISARGGHYEQFF
>once|TRBJ2-1|TRBV9|TRBD2
TGTGCCAGCAGCCCCTATGGCGCGGGGGACTACAATGAGCAGTTCTTC
CASSPYGAGDYNEQFF
>few|TRBJ1-2|TRBV15|-
TGTGCCACCAGCAGAGACCTCACGTCGGAGTACTATGGCTACACCTTC
CATSRDLTSEYYGYTF
>few|TRBJ2-1|TRBV20-1|TRBD1
TGCAGTGCTAGAGTCCCGCCGGGACAGGGGGCGAATGAGCAGTTCTTC
CSARVPPGQGANEQFF
>-|TRBJ2-5|TRBV6-5|TRBD2
TGTGCCAGCAGTTTCCTAGCGGGTTTAGAGACCCAGTACTTC
CASSFLAGLETQYF
>-|TRBJ1-4|TRBV5-1|-
TGCGCCAGCAGCTTGGGGACAGCTGCAACTAATGAAAAACTGTTTTTT
CASSLGTAATNEKLFF
>-|TRBJ1-2|TRBV25-1|-
TGTGCCAGCCAAAAAGGGGGTTCCCATGGCTACACCTTC
CASQKGGSHGYTF
>-|TRBJ1-2|TRBV7-2|TRBD1
TGTGCCAGCAGCTTTAACCGGGACAGGGGAAACTATGGCTACACCTTC
CASSFNRDRGNYGYTF
>-|TRBJ1-4|TRBV5-1|TRBD1
TGCGCCAGCAGCAACGGACAGGGGCAGGATAATGAAAAACTGTTTTTT
CASSNGQGQDNEKLFF
>-|TRBJ1-2|TRBV30|-
TGTGCCTGGAGTGCAGGGGAGACTGGGTTGTGGGGCTACACCTTC
CAWSAGETGLWGYTF
>few|TRBJ2-7|TRBV14|-
TGTGCCAGCAGGGGGTATGAGGGACGCGAGCAGTACTTC
CASRGYEGREQYF
>-|TRBJ1-3|TRBV12-3/TRBV12-4|-
TGTGCCAGCCGGGCAGGGAGGAACACCATATATTTT
CASRAGRNTIYF
>few|TRBJ2-3|TRBV28|TRBD2
TGTGCCAGCAGTTTTATCGGCGGGGGGGCACCGGGTACGCAGTATTTT
CASSFIGGGAPGTQYF
>-|TRBJ2-7|TRBV6-2/TRBV6-3|-
TGTGCCGGCAGTTACGTGACGGGACCAACCACCTACGAGCAGTACTTC
CAGSYVTGPTTYEQYF
>-|TRBJ2-5|TRBV7-2|-
TGTGCCAGCAGCTTTATACCTCTCAGGGGAGAGACCCAGTACTTC
CASSFIPLRGETQYF
>few|TRBJ2-7|TRBV21-1|-
TGTGCCAGCAGCTCCACCCCCACGGGGGCGACCTACGAGCAGTACTTC
CASSSTPTGATYEQYF
>few|TRBJ2-3|TRBV5-1|TRBD1
TGCGCCAGCAGCCCAGGGACAGGGCCCGCGGATACGCAGTATTTT
CASSPGTGPADTQYF
>-|TRBJ2-6|TRBV12-3/TRBV12-4|-
TGTGCCAGCAGCCTTCGAGGGCCATACTCTGGGGCCAACGTCCTGACTTTC
CASSLRGPYSGANVLTF
>-|TRBJ2-3|TRBV5-1|-
TGCGCCAGCAGCTCCGGGATCTCAGGGACATATACGCAGTATTTT
CASSSGISGTYTQYF
>-|TRBJ2-1|TRBV5-8|-
TGTGCCAGCAGCCCTATCTCGCGGGCTAGCTCCTACAATGGGCAGTTCTTC
CASSPISRASSYNGQFF
>-|TRBJ2-5|TRBV5-1|TRBD1
TGCGCCAGCAGCTCGCAAGCCGGGACAGCTCAAGAGACCCAGTACTTC
CASSSQAGTAQETQYF
>-|TRBJ2-1|TRBV7-8|TRBD2
TGTGCCAGCAGCTTCCTAGCGGGGAACTCCTACGAGCAGTTCTTC
CASSFLAGNSYEQFF
>many|TRBJ2-5|TRBV10-3|TRBD1
TGTGCCATCAGTGAGGACAGGGAAGAGACCCAGTACTTC
CAISEDREETQYF
>-|TRBJ2-1|TRBV20-1|-
TGCAGTGCTAGAGATGAAGGGGGGCCCCGAAAGAAATGGGAGGGAAGCTCCTACAATGAGCAGTTCTTC
CSARDEGGPRKKWEGSSYNEQFF
>few|TRBJ2-7|TRBV6-2/TRBV6-3|-
TGTGCCAGCAGTCGAGGGTGGGGTCCTACCTCCTACGAGCAGTACTTC
CASSRGWGPTSYEQYF
>-|TRBJ2-7|TRBV7-9|TRBD1
TGTGCCAGCAGCTCCGGTAAGGGGACAGGGATCTACGAGCAGTACTTC
CASSSGKGTGIYEQYF
>-|TRBJ2-7|TRBV4-3|TRBD1
TGCGCCAGCAGCCAAGGTACCGGGACAGGGGTATACGAGCAGTACTTC
CASSQGTGTGVYEQYF
>once|TRBJ2-2|TRBV27|-
TGTGCCAGCACGGCAATGGGGACTTACACCGGGGAGCTGTTTTTT
CASTAMGTYTGELFF
>few|TRBJ1-1|TRBV10-3|TRBD1
TGTGCCATCAGTGAGTCAGGGGGCACCACTGAAGCTTTCTTT
CAISESGGTTEAFF